Listed below are T cell receptor beta chains from one sample, sequenced in a study of graft-versus-host responses after intestinal transplantation. The data were produced by immunoSEQ multiplex PCR, yet TCRdb's version contains in-frame clones alone and is incomplete. The sample has roughly 18,000 clones; roughly 40% are singletons. Sample: alloreactive CD4+ T cells from a mixed lymphocyte reaction culture, taken before intestinal transplant. These receptors all stem from a human patient who received an intestinal transplant. The CDR3 runs from the conserved cysteine through the conserved F or W. The D gene is left open where the match is weak. Expanded clones get a size class; other rows say once, few or many, or leave the size out.

TGTGCCAGCACTGCGCGCGTATATAACTATGGCTACACCTTC,CASTARVYNYGYTF,NA,few,TRBV6-1,TRBJ1-2
TGTGCCAGCTCACCACCAGGGGGGGGGCGCGAGCAGTACTTC,CASSPPGGGREQYF,NA,medium-sized,TRBV18,TRBJ2-7
TGTGCCAGCAGCTTCGTCGGGGGGAATGAGCAGTTCTTC,CASSFVGGNEQFF,TRBD2,few,TRBV7-8,TRBJ2-1
TGTGCCAGCTCACTACGGGACAGTCAAGCTAACTATGGCTACACCTTC,CASSLRDSQANYGYTF,TRBD1,NA,TRBV18,TRBJ1-2
TGTGCCAGCTCACCACGAGGGCCTTCGAGCAATCAGCCCCAGCATTTT,CASSPRGPSSNQPQHF,NA,NA,TRBV18,TRBJ1-5
TGCGCCAGCAGCGGAGGACAGGGGGGATTAGAGACCCAGTACTTC,CASSGGQGGLETQYF,TRBD1,NA,TRBV5-1,TRBJ2-5
TGTGCCAGCAGTGAACGTACAGGGTATAACTCACCCCTCCACTTT,CASSERTGYNSPLHF,NA,once,TRBV2,TRBJ1-6
TGTGCCAGCAGTTCCCTAAACAGGCGGAACACTGAAGCTTTCTTT,CASSSLNRRNTEAFF,NA,NA,TRBV6-5,TRBJ1-1
TGTGCCAGCAGCCAAGATTGGTTCGGTCCTTACAATGAGCAGTTCTTC,CASSQDWFGPYNEQFF,NA,NA,TRBV4-2,TRBJ2-1
TGCGCCAGCAGCAACGCCAGGAACCCTAATGAAAAACTGTTTTTT,CASSNARNPNEKLFF,NA,NA,TRBV4-1,TRBJ1-4
TGCAGCGGGGCGAGGGGCCCCGTGAACACTGAAGCTTTCTTT,CSGARGPVNTEAFF,NA,few,TRBV29-1,TRBJ1-1